A single sample gave rise to the 28 T cell receptor beta chains below, sequenced in a study of cytomegalovirus exposure and HLA in healthy donors. The PCR contained 60 Vbeta and 13 Jbeta primers. TCRdb keeps only in-frame clones here, not all; method: immunoSEQ multiplex PCR. The profile shows hundreds of thousands of clones, around 73% of them singletons. Sample: PBMCs. These receptors were collected from a male donor in good health and CMV-seronegative.

The rearrangement joins TRBV6-6 to TRBJ1-1; maybe TRBD1 (6 bases). From germline, CDR1 is MNHNY and CDR2 SVGAGI (reference sequence). The CDR3 sequence is 15 residues long. Trimming left V 0 bases short and J 3 bases short, with 11 bases between. This CDR3 reads CASSYSQGLDTEAFF. CDR3 DNA sequence: TGTGCCAGCAGTTACTCGCAGGGGCTTGACACTGAAGCTTTCTTT.

The chain is built from TRBV9 and TRBJ2-7, with 9 bases lining up with TRBD2. The CDR3 spans 15 residues. The germline V gene has CDR1 SGDLS and CDR2 YYNGEE. J gave up 3 bases and V 3 bases, and 7 bases lay outside the gene matches. This chain's CDR3 is CASSEAGGTLYEQYF. The CDR3 DNA sequence: TGTGCCAGCAGCGAAGCGGGAGGCACACTCTACGAGCAGTACTTC.

J is TRBJ2-7 and V is TRBV10-3; 7 nucleotides agree with TRBD2. This CDR3 has 14 amino acids. Losses at the gene ends were 0 bases for V and 6 bases for J; bases not matched to a gene: 5. In germline, CDR1 is ENHRY, CDR2 SYGVKD. The CDR3 region is CAISESAGVTEQYF. In DNA, the CDR3 is TGTGCCATCAGTGAGTCTGCGGGAGTCACCGAGCAGTACTTC.

The chain combines TRBV7-3 with TRBJ2-3; possibly TRBD1 for D (5 bases). The CDR3 contains 14 residues. Trimming removed 5 bases at V and 0 bases at J, with 9 bases between. Germline V gene lookup returns CDR1 SGHTA and CDR2 FQGTGA. The chain's CDR3 is CASSPGHSTDTQYF. Here the CDR3 DNA reads TGTGCCAGCAGCCCCGGACATAGCACAGATACGCAGTATTTT. Supplemented by reference TRBV7-3 and TRBJ2-3, the full variable domain reads GAGVSQTPSNKVTEKGKYVELRCDPISGHTALYWYRQSLGQGPEFLIYFQGTGAADDSGLPNDRFFAVRPEGSVSTLKIQRTERGDSAVYLCASSPGHSTDTQYFGPGTRLTVL.

This clone was observed a handful of times. One end of the junction is discordant with germline, which a read error may explain. V gene TRBV7-2 combines with J gene TRBJ1-1, with TRBD1 as a possible D gene (5 bases). The CDR3 is made up of 15 amino acids. The germline V gene has CDR1 SGHTA and CDR2 FQGNSA. The CDR3 DNA follows: TGTGCCAGCAGTTTAGTCTCAGGGATCAGAACTGAAGCTTTCTTT. This translates into CASSLVSGIRTEAFF.

DNA for the CDR3: TGTGCCTGGAGTGTAGGGGTAACTGGAAACACCATATATTTT. Amino acids: CAWSVGVTGNTIYF. This chain joins TRBV30 and TRBJ1-3; TRBD1 is a possible D gene (5 bases). This CDR3 comprises 14 residues. V shed 0 bases and J shed 2 bases, with 8 bases lying between them. Germline V gene lookup returns CDR1 GTSNPN and CDR2 SVGIG (reference sequence).

The chain links TRBV6-1 to TRBJ2-7; D unclear. V lost 5 bases to trimming and J lost 4 bases, with 6 bases between them. CDR3 size: 11 residues. Germline loops: CDR1 MNHNS, CDR2 SASEGT. CDR3 sequence: CASSSRYEQYF. The DNA for the CDR3 is TGTGCCAGCAGTTCGAGGTACGAGCAGTACTTC.

The chain is built from TRBV5-1 and TRBJ1-4; TRBD1 matches at 7 bases. Germline CDR1 SGHRS, CDR2 YFSETQ. Trimming took 4 bases from V and 0 from J; bases not matched to a gene: 6. The CDR3 sequence is 16 residues long. In nucleotides, the CDR3 is TGCGCCAGCAGCCCGGGACAGATTGCAACTAATGAAAAACTGTTTTTT. The encoded protein is CASSPGQIATNEKLFF.

The chain joins TRBV5-4 to TRBJ2-7; D is unclear. Between the trimmed V and J ends, which lost 0 bases and 5 bases, there was a span of 15 bases. The CDR3 is made up of 15 amino acids. From germline, CDR1 is SGHNT and CDR2 YYREEE (reference sequence). This CDR3 reads CASSLVRGSTDEQYF. CDR3 nucleotide sequence: TGTGCCAGCAGCTTGGTGCGCGGTTCGACTGACGAGCAGTACTTC.

As regards this clone: The germline gene is not matched at one end of the junction; a read error may be the cause. Here the CDR3 reads CSSIPRQGKNTEAFF. The CDR3 DNA reads TGTTCCAGCATCCCACGACAGGGGAAGAACACTGAAGCTTTCTTT. The chain joins TRBV7-9 to TRBJ1-1; 8 nucleotides agree with TRBD1. Germline-derived CDR1 and CDR2 are SEHNR and FQNEAQ (reference sequence). CDR3 length equals 15 residues.

The table lists this clone with a few counts. The rearrangement joins TRBV6-6 to TRBJ2-3, with 9 bases fitting TRBD2. Losses at the gene ends were 8 bases for V and 3 bases for J; bases not matched to a gene: 6. The CDR3 totals 14 residues. Germline CDR1 reads MNHNY; CDR2 reads SVGAGI (reference sequence). CDR3 region: CASRREGLTDTQYF. The CDR3 region has the DNA TGTGCCAGCCGGCGGGAGGGCCTGACAGATACGCAGTATTTT.

This clone was seen once. The chain has TRBV28 and TRBJ2-7; TRBD1 matches 7 bases. The V segment lost 6 bases and the J segment 3 bases; nucleotides outside the gene matches: 8. This CDR3 is 14 amino acids long. Looked up from germline, CDR1 is MDHEN and CDR2 is SYDVKM. The chain's CDR3 is CASSRQGAYYEQYF. CDR3 nucleotides: TGTGCCAGCAGCCGACAGGGAGCGTACTACGAGCAGTACTTC.

The genes are TRBV9 and TRBJ2-5; 14 nucleotides line up with TRBD2. The germline V gene has CDR1 SGDLS and CDR2 YYNGEE. V shed 4 bases and J 5 bases; nucleotides not matched to a gene: 7. This CDR3 spans 16 amino acids. The CDR3 region has the DNA TGTGCCAGCAGCAAGGGACTAGCGGGAGTTGGTGAGACCCAGTACTTC. Translated: CASSKGLAGVGETQYF.

The chain joins TRBV10-1 to TRBJ2-1, with no clear D. The CDR3 contains 14 residues. Germline V gene sequence: CDR1 WNHNN, CDR2 SYGVQD (reference sequence). Trimming took off 0 bases at V and 8 bases at J, with 11 bases between the two ends. CDR3 residues: CASSESMGRDEQFF. CDR3 sequence (DNA): TGCGCCAGCAGTGAGTCCATGGGCCGCGATGAGCAGTTCTTC.

This chain links TRBV19 with TRBJ2-3; tentatively, D is TRBD1 (6 bases). Germline lookup yields CDR1 LNHDA and CDR2 SQIVND (reference sequence). This CDR3 spans 14 amino acids. V lost 6 bases to trimming and J lost 0 bases, with 10 bases between them. The DNA for the CDR3 is TGTGCCAGTAGGAACAGGGCTAGCACAGATACGCAGTATTTT. This codes for CASRNRASTDTQYF.

The V call is TRBV5-1, the J call TRBJ2-7; TRBD2 aligns across 8 bases. CDR1 is SGHRS and CDR2 is YFSETQ in the germline V gene. CDR3 length equals 17 residues. The ends lost 4 bases at V and 0 bases at J; junction bases unmatched: 12. This chain's CDR3 is CASSPDSSAGGSYEQYF. The CDR3 nucleotides read TGCGCCAGCAGCCCGGATAGTTCGGCGGGGGGCTCCTACGAGCAGTACTTC.

This clone turned up a few times. V usage is TRBV11-2 and J usage is TRBJ1-4; D might be TRBD1 (5 bases). V was clipped by 0 bases and J by 7 bases, with 6 bases between them. The length of the CDR3 is 13 residues. The germline gives CDR1 SGHAT, CDR2 FQNNGV. The DNA of the CDR3 is TGTGCCAGCAGCTTAGAAGGGGTTGAAAAACTGTTTTTT. It translates to CASSLEGVEKLFF.

The chain is built from TRBV6-1 and TRBJ2-7, with TRBD2 identical over 10 bases. J was trimmed by 9 bases and V by 7 bases; bases with no gene match: 12. The CDR3 loop spans 14 amino acids. Germline CDR1 and CDR2: MNHNS and SASEGT. Written as DNA, the CDR3 is TGTGCCAGCATTCTGACTAGCGGGTACGGTGGGCAGTACTTC. Residues: CASILTSGYGGQYF.

This clone was seen once. This chain links TRBV29-1 with TRBJ1-2, with D maybe TRBD1 (5 bases). This CDR3 has 12 residues. V lost 4 bases and J lost 4, with 10 bases in between. The germline V gene has CDR1 SQVTM and CDR2 ANQGSEA. Here the CDR3 reads CSVAWGLYGYTF. CDR3 nucleotide sequence: TGCAGCGTTGCATGGGGACTCTATGGCTACACCTTC.

The chain links TRBV6-5 to TRBJ2-5; the D gene is possibly TRBD2 (6 bases). CDR3 size: 14 residues. Germline CDR1 reads MNHEY; CDR2 reads SVGAGI. Trimming removed 0 bases from V and 4 bases from J, with 9 bases in between. The CDR3: CASSYSAGSETQYF. The CDR3 DNA reads as TGTGCCAGCAGTTACTCGGCGGGGTCAGAGACCCAGTACTTC.

The CDR3 reads CASIPPGANTEAFF. The CDR3 bases are TGTGCCAGCATTCCGCCAGGGGCCAACACTGAAGCTTTCTTT. V usage is TRBV6-1 and J usage is TRBJ1-1, with a tentative D call TRBD1 (6 bases). V dropped 7 bases and J dropped 2 bases, with 14 bases sitting between them. Germline-derived CDR1 and CDR2 are MNHNS and SASEGT. The CDR3 runs 14 residues.

The rearrangement uses TRBV6-6 and TRBJ2-3; D unclear. Trimming left V 0 bases short and J 6 bases short, with 4 bases between. CDR1 is MNHNY, CDR2 SVGAGI, per germline (reference sequence). The CDR3 contains 12 residues. CDR3 in DNA: TGTGCCAGCAGTTACTCTCTGGATACGCAGTATTTT. Its protein is CASSYSLDTQYF.

V usage is TRBV7-6 and J usage is TRBJ2-1; maybe TRBD1 (5 bases). Looked up from germline, CDR1 is SGHVS and CDR2 is FNYEAQ. With 3 bases removed from V and 7 bases from J, the gap between germline ends came to 7 bases. The CDR3 totals 12 residues. For the CDR3, the DNA is TGTGCCAGCAGCTTGAAGGGGAATGAGCAGTTCTTC. Amino acids: CASSLKGNEQFF.

V usage is TRBV30 and J usage is TRBJ2-6, with 11 bases identical to TRBD2. Trimming cost V 5 bases and J 3 bases; bases outside gene matches: 9. This CDR3 spans 17 amino acids. Per germline, CDR1 GTSNPN and CDR2 SVGIG (reference sequence). CDR3 DNA: TGTGCCTGGGGTGCGACTAGCGGGAACTTTGGGGCCAACGTCCTGACTTTC. Protein: CAWGATSGNFGANVLTF.

About this clone: This specimen includes other DNA sequences encoding the same CDR3. V usage is TRBV25-1 and J usage is TRBJ2-7; TRBD1 agrees at 8 bases. The ends lost 6 bases at V and 3 bases at J; junction bases unmatched: 4. CDR1 and CDR2 (germline): MGHDK, SYGVNS. This CDR3 comprises 13 residues. The CDR3 loop reads CASRRGTGYEQYF. The CDR3, as DNA: TGTGCCAGCAGGAGGGGGACAGGCTACGAGCAGTACTTC.

V is TRBV11-2 and J is TRBJ1-2; the D is unclear. This CDR3 is built from 13 residues. The germline gives CDR1 SGHAT, CDR2 FQNNGV. Deletions cut 1 base from V and 4 bases from J, with 7 bases between. The CDR3 DNA is TGTGCCAGCAGCTTAGCGGGGTTCTATGGCTACACCTTC. This codes for CASSLAGFYGYTF.

V and J are TRBV7-2 and TRBJ2-3, with D unclear. The CDR3 totals 15 residues. Trimming removed 4 bases at V and 0 bases at J, with 11 bases between. Germline assignment: CDR1 SGHTA and CDR2 FQGNSA. This CDR3 is CASSSDSSSTDTQYF. CDR3 nucleotide sequence: TGTGCCAGCAGCTCCGACTCTTCTAGCACAGATACGCAGTATTTT.

This chain joins TRBV7-8 and TRBJ1-1; no clear D. This CDR3 has 13 residues. The V gene lost 1 base and the J gene lost 4 bases, with 7 bases spanning the gap. Germline V gene data show CDR1 as SGHVS and CDR2 as FQNEAQ. The CDR3 here is CASSLGLLTEAFF. DNA for the CDR3: TGTGCCAGCAGCTTAGGGCTTCTCACTGAAGCTTTCTTT. The entire variable domain, with the rest obtained from reference TRBV7-8 and TRBJ1-1, is as follows: GAGVSQSPRYKVAKRGQDVALRCDPISGHVSLFWYQQALGQGPEFLTYFQNEAQLDKSGLPSDRFFAERPEGSVSTLKIQRTQQEDSAVYLCASSLGLLTEAFFGQGTRLTVV.